Following are 6 T cell receptor beta chains from one sample sequenced in a study of blood T cell repertoires in COVID-19. TCRdb's table, derived via immunoSEQ multiplex PCR, lists solely in-frame clones and lacks some. The table shows just over 300,000 clones, with about 91% occurring only once. The sequencing sample was made of PBMCs or T cells enriched from blood (not recorded which). Receptors originate from a woman younger than 30 who had recovered from COVID-19.

This chain joins TRBV5-1 and TRBJ2-2; 12 nucleotides agree with TRBD2. CDR1 is SGHRS, CDR2 YFSETQ, per germline. The CDR3 has 18 amino acids. The trim removed 3 bases at V and 8 bases at J, leaving 14 bases unmatched. The CDR3: CASSSDGLAGKVRGELFF. The CDR3 nucleotides are TGCGCCAGCAGCTCCGACGGACTAGCGGGAAAGGTTAGGGGGGAGCTGTTTTTT.

The chain combines TRBV10-3 with TRBJ2-7; D is ambiguous. V shed 3 bases and J shed 6 bases, with 18 bases lying between them. CDR1 and CDR2 from the germline V gene are ENHRY and SYGVKD. The CDR3 length is 15 residues. The CDR3 sequence is CAISDKNGELSEQYF. The CDR3 region has the DNA TGTGCCATCAGTGACAAAAACGGAGAATTATCCGAGCAGTACTTC.

The genes are TRBV7-9 and TRBJ1-6; 7 nucleotides agree with TRBD1. V lost 8 bases to trimming and J lost 6 bases; unmatched junction nucleotides: 1. CDR3 length: 12 amino acids. Germline CDR1 SEHNR, CDR2 FQNEAQ (reference sequence). The CDR3 nucleotides are TGTGCCAGCGGGACAGTTAATTCACCCCTCCACTTT. This translates into CASGTVNSPLHF.

For this clone: Other DNA sequences in the same sample also yield this CDR3. The chain couples TRBV15 to TRBJ2-1; 11 bases agree with TRBD2. The J segment lost 5 bases and the V segment lost 5 bases, leaving 5 bases of the junction unmatched. The CDR3 contains 15 residues. Germline V CDR1 and CDR2: LNHNV, YYDKDF (reference sequence). The CDR3 DNA follows: TGTGCCACCAGCTCTACTAGCGGGGGTGACAATGAGCAGTTCTTC. This gives the protein CATSSTSGGDNEQFF. Together with reference TRBV15 and TRBJ2-1, the CDR3 gives the full variable domain: DAMVIQNPRYQVTQFGKPVTLSCSQTLNHNVMYWYQQKSSQAPKLLFHYYDKDFNNEADTPDNFQSRRPNTSFCFLDIRSPGLGDTAMYLCATSSTSGGDNEQFFGPGTRLTVL.

The chain links TRBV6-2 or TRBV6-3 to TRBJ2-1, with 8 nucleotides matching TRBD1. Germline-derived CDR1 and CDR2 are MNHEY and SVGEGT. The junction had 12 bases not matched to a gene; V was cut back by 4 bases and J by 7 bases. This CDR3 region has 16 residues. CDR3 amino acids: CASSSPRQGARNEQFF. CDR3 DNA: TGTGCCAGCAGTTCCCCGAGGCAGGGGGCGCGGAATGAGCAGTTCTTC.

The chain carries TRBV5-4 and TRBJ2-1, with 7 bases aligning to TRBD2. V trimming: 4 bases; J trimming: 0 bases; junction bases outside the gene matches: 4. The CDR3 covers 15 residues. CDR1 SGHNT and CDR2 YYREEE come from the germline V gene (reference sequence). The DNA for the CDR3 is TGTGCCAGCAGCCGCGTAGCGGGCTCCTACAATGAGCAGTTCTTC. This codes for CASSRVAGSYNEQFF.